This note documents a single T cell receptor (beta chain) sequence. This clone was recorded a few times. What antigen it recognizes has not been identified. No base-level quality is on record; no much larger clone is a single base apart. These data are taken from a study of CD8+ T cells in alopecia areata (dated by TCRdb to 2016 to 2019). For the wider study: The treated patients took part in an open-label pilot trial in which moderate-to-severe alopecia areata was treated with oral tofacitinib at 5 to 10 mg twice daily. Patients stayed on tofacitinib for 6 to 18 months and then had 6 months of follow-up off drug so that delayed response and recurrence could be assessed. High-throughput TCRbeta sequencing was used to examine T cell clonal expansion in alopecia areata in both the C3H/HeJ mouse model and human patients. Human TCRbeta sequencing covered scalp tissue and sorted CD4+ and CD8+ peripheral blood T cells from patchy and totalis/universalis alopecia areata patients and healthy controls. Tofacitinib-treated patients had biopsies at baseline and at 4 and 24 weeks of treatment, with a later scalp biopsy in several patients. Clonality in the scalp was compared among normal scalp (n=4), patchy alopecia areata scalp (n=8), and alopecia totalis/universalis scalp (n=8). RNA was extracted with the PAXgene miRNA kit for fixed scalp, the miRNeasy kit for PBMCs, and the RNeasy kit for mouse skin. TCRbeta CDR3 regions were amplified by immunoSEQ multiplex PCR using 35 Vbeta forward and 13 Jbeta reverse primers.

The method behind the library was the immunoSEQ multiplex PCR assay. RNA was extracted from all samples and reverse transcribed into cDNA, which served as template for TCR sequencing. First-strand cDNA was synthesized with SuperScript III using a 2:1 mix of oligo-dT and random hexamers. Amplification bias was assessed with a synthetic immune receptor repertoire, and residual bias was removed computationally. The authors' pipeline ran thus. Raw reads were preprocessed to remove errors, and CDR3 was defined by IMGT conventions from the conserved cysteine to phenylalanine. Clonality was computed as 1 minus the Shannon entropy, with the entropy normalized by log2 of the number of productive unique TCRs. Whether each scalp clone was CD4 or CD8 was inferred by checking scalp TCRbeta sequences against the CD4 and CD8 repertoires from sorted blood. What TCRdb holds here is the immuneACCESS table cut down to in-frame rearrangements. Part of the clones is not present; checked against another copy, under half of the missing clones reflect an unresolved V gene, and the others are unexplained. Clone size and V and J calls were adopted from that table, with D and trimming inferred from the DNA. Here the sample has around 140,000 clones; about 87% occur a single time. Around 16% of the sample goes to the ten largest clones.

General study outcomes and caveats: Shared TCR sequences between patients were less evident than in mice, which may be partly attributable to HLA diversity in the patient population. Lesional scalp, especially in alopecia totalis/universalis, showed higher clonality and more expanded CD8+ clones than normal scalp, suggesting antigenic drive. Unlike mouse skin, where gammadelta T cells dominate, normal human skin contains resident alphabeta T cells that get sequenced too, which complicates analysis of the scalp TCR repertoire.

The time point label, as the study defines it: baseline before oral tofacitinib. Lesional scalp punch biopsies and peripheral blood were collected from alopecia areata patients. After PBMCs were isolated by density centrifugation and stained for CD3, CD4 and CD8, a FACSAria was used to sort CD4+ and CD8+ T cells. As encoded in the germline V gene (reference sequence), CDR1 is SEHNR while CDR2 is FQNEAQ. At the junction V is shortened by 2 bases and J by 1 base; bases outside the gene matches: 1. The CDR3 numbers 16 residues from cysteine through phenylalanine. Left in the record is the CDR3 DNA by itself, 48 bases read in frame from the first base.

The rearrangement combines TRBV7-9 with TRBJ1-5, and 11 junction bases match TRBD1. The origin of this receptor is a human donor with alopecia areata. The sample consisted of CD8+ T cells sorted from blood, taken at week 0. The encoded CDR3 is CASSLWTGGSNQPQHF. DNA sequence: TGTGCCAGCAGCTTATGGACAGGGGGCAGCAATCAGCCCCAGCATTTT.